This T cell receptor (beta chain) was found in a study of identifying expanded T cells in peripheral blood. General study findings and limits: Across healthy donors, higher total template counts meant significantly greater roughly 2-week count variance. About 1.3 clones differed between technical replicates, versus around 15 and 19 over time.

Assay: immunoSEQ multiplex PCR; the TCRdb copy retains only in-frame clones and omits some. The sample consists of roughly 81,000 clones, roughly 84% of them appearing once. A word on this clone: Its antigen is not known.

Collection occurred without any documented infections or immune events in donors. Germline CDR1 and CDR2: MNHEY and SMNVEV (reference sequence). The CDR3 contains 14 residues. Trimming took 5 bases from V and 5 from J; bases not matched to a gene: 6. This clonotype was obtained from a person aged 18 to 75 in good health. The rearrangement uses TRBV27 and TRBJ1-2; 9 bases align to TRBD1. Sample: blood. The CDR3 bases are TGTGCCAGCAGTAGGGACAGGGTTTTATATGGCTACACCTTC. It encodes CASSRDRVLYGYTF.